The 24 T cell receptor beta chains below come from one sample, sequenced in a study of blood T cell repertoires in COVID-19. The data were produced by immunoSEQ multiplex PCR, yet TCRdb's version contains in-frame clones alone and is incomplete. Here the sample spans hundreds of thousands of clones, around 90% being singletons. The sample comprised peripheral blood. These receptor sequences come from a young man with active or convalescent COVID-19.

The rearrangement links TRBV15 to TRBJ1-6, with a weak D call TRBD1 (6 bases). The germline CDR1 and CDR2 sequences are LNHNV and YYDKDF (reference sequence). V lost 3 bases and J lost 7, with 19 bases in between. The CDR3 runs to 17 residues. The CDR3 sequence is CATSSVSQGSPNSPLHF. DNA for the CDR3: TGTGCCACCAGCAGCGTTTCACAGGGATCCCCAAATTCACCCCTCCACTTT.

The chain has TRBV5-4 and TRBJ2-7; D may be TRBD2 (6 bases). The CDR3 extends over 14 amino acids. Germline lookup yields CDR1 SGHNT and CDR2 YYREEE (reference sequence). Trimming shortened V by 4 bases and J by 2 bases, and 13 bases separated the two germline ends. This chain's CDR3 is CASSPGLDPYEQYF. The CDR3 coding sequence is TGTGCCAGCAGCCCGGGACTGGACCCCTACGAGCAGTACTTC.

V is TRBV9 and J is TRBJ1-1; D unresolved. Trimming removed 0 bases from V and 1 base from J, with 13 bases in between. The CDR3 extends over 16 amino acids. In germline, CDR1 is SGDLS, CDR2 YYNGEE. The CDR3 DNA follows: TGTGCCAGCAGCGTAGGGCGAGGAGGGTCGAACACTGAAGCTTTCTTT. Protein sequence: CASSVGRGGSNTEAFF. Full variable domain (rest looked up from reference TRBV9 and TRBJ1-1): DSGVTQTPKHLITATGQRVTLRCSPRSGDLSVYWYQQSLDQGLQFLIQYYNGEERAKGNILERFSAQQFPDLHSELNLSSLELGDSALYFCASSVGRGGSNTEAFFGQGTRLTVV.

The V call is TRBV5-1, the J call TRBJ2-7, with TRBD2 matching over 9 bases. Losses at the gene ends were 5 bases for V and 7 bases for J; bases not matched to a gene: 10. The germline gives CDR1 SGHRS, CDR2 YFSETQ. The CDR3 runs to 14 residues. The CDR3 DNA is TGCGCCAGCAGGTTTGGCGGGGGGGCGTTGGAGCAGTACTTC. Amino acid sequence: CASRFGGGALEQYF.

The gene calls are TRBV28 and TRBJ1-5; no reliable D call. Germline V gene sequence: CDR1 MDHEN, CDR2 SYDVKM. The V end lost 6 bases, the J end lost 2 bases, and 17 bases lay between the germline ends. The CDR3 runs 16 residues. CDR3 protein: CASSPLEYFRNQPQHF. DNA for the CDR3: TGTGCCAGCAGCCCCCTTGAGTATTTCCGCAATCAGCCCCAGCATTTT.

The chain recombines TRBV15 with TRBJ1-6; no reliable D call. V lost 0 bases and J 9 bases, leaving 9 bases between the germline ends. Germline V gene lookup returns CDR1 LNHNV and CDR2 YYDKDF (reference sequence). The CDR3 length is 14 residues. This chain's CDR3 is CATSRDMAGSPLHF. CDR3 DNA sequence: TGTGCCACCAGCAGAGATATGGCAGGTTCACCCCTCCACTTT.

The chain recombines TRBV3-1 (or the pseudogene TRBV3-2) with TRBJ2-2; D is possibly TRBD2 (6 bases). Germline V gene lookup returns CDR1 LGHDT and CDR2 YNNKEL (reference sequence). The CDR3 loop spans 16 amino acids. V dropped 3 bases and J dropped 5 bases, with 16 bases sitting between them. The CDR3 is CASSQGWGEETGELFF. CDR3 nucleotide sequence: TGTGCCAGCAGCCAGGGGTGGGGGGAAGAGACCGGGGAGCTGTTTTTT.

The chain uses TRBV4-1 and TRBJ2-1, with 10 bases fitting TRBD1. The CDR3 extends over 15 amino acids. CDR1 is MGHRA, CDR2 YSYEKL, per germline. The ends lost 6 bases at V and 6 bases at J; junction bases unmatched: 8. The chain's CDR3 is CASSRGQGDVNEQFF. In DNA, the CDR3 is TGCGCCAGCAGTCGTGGACAGGGGGACGTCAATGAGCAGTTCTTC.

CDR3 sequence: CASSRTGGMTGELFF. The CDR3 region has the DNA TGTGCCAGTAGCCGGACAGGGGGCATGACCGGGGAGCTGTTTTTT. The chain recombines TRBV19 with TRBJ2-2; 11 nucleotides agree with TRBD1. In germline, CDR1 is LNHDA, CDR2 SQIVND (reference sequence). Unmatched junction bases numbered 5, after V lost 6 bases and J lost 5 bases. The CDR3 totals 15 residues.

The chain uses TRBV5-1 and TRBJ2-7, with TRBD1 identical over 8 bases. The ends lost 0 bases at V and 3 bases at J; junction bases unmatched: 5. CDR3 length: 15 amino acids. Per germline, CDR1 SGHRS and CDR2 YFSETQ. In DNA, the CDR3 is TGCGCCAGCAGCTTGGGGGCAGGGGGCTTCTACGAGCAGTACTTC. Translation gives CASSLGAGGFYEQYF.

CDR3: CASSWYPGHSSYEQYF. The DNA of the CDR3 is TGTGCCAGCAGCTGGTACCCGGGACACAGCTCCTACGAGCAGTACTTC. The rearrangement uses TRBV5-8 and TRBJ2-7; perhaps TRBD1 as D (6 bases). The V end lost 3 bases, the J end lost 0 bases, and 16 bases lay between the germline ends. This CDR3 comprises 16 residues. Germline values: CDR1 SGHTS, CDR2 YDEGEE.

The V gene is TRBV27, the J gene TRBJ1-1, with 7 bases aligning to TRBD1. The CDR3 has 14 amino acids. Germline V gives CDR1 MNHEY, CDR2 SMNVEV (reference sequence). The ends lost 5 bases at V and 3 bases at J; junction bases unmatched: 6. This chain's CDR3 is CASSIQGWYTEAFF. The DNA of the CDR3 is TGTGCCAGCAGTATACAGGGGTGGTACACTGAAGCTTTCTTT.

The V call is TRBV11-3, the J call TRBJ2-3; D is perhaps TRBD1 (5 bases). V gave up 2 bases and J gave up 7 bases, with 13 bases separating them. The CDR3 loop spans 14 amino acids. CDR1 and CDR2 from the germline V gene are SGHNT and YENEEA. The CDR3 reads CASSLQGEVNTQYF. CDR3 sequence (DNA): TGTGCCAGCAGCTTACAGGGTGAGGTGAATACGCAGTATTTT.

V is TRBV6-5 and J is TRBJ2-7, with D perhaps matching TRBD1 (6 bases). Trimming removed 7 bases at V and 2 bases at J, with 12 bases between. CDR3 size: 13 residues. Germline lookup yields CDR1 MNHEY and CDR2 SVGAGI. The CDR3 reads CASTKTGTYEQYF. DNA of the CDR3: TGTGCCAGCACCAAGACAGGAACCTACGAGCAGTACTTC.

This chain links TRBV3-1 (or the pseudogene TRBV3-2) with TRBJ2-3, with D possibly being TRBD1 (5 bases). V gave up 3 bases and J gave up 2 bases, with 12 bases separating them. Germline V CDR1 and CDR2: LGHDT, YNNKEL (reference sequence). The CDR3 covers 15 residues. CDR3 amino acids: CASSQLTEHTDTQYF. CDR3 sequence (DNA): TGTGCCAGCAGCCAGCTGACAGAGCACACAGATACGCAGTATTTT.

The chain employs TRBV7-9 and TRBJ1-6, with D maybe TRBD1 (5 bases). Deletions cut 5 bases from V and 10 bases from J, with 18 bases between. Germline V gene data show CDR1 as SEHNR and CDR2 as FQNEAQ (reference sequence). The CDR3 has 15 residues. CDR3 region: CASSDYGGFRSPLHF. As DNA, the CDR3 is TGTGCCAGCAGCGACTATGGGGGGTTTCGGTCACCCCTCCACTTT.

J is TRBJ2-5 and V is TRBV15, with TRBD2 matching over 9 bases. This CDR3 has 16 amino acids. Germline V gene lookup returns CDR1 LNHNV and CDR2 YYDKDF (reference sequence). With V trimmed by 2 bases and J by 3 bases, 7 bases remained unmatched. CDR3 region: CATSRHSGRLKETQYF. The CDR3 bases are TGTGCCACCAGCAGACACAGCGGGAGGCTGAAAGAGACCCAGTACTTC.

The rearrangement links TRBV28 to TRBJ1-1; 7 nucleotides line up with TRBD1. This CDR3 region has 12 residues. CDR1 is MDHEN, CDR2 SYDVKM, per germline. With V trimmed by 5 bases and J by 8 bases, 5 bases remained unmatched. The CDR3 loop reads CASSRDSEEAFF. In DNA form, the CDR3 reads TGTGCCAGCAGTCGGGACAGTGAAGAAGCTTTCTTT. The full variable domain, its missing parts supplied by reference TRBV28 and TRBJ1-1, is DVKVTQSSRYLVKRTGEKVFLECVQDMDHENMFWYRQDPGLGLRLIYFSYDVKMKEKGDIPEGYSVSREKKERFSLILESASTNQTSMYLCASSRDSEEAFFGQGTRLTVV.

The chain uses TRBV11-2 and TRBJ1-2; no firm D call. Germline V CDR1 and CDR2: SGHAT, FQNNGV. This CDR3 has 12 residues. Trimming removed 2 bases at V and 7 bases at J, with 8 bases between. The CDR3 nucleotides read TGTGCCAGCAGCTTACGAGGCTCTGGCTACACCTTC. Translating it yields CASSLRGSGYTF.

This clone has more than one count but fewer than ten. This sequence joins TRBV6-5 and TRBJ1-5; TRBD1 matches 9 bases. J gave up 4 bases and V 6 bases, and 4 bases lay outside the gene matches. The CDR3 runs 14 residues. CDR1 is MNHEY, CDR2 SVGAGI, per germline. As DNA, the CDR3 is TGTGCCAGCAGCCCCGGGACAGGGAATCAGCCCCAGCATTTT. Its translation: CASSPGTGNQPQHF.

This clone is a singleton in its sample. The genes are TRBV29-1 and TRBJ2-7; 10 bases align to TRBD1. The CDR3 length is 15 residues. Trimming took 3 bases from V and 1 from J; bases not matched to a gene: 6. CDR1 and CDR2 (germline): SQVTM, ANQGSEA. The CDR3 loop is CSVERLGQGSYEQYF. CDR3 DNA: TGCAGCGTTGAGAGACTGGGACAGGGGTCCTACGAGCAGTACTTC.

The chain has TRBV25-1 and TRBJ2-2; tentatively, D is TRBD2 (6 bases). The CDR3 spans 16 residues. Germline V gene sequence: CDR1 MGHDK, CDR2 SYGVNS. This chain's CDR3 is CGHVPRAAWGAGELFF. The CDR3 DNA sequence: TGTGGCCACGTCCCGCGGGCTGCCTGGGGGGCCGGGGAGCTGTTTTTT.

As DNA, the CDR3 is TGTGCCAGCAGTTATCAGGCTGACTCTGGAAACACCATATATTTT. It translates to CASSYQADSGNTIYF. V and J are TRBV6-5 and TRBJ1-3; unclear D gene. Trimming cost V 3 bases and J 0 bases, with 9 bases left between them. This CDR3 has 15 residues. The germline V gene has CDR1 MNHEY and CDR2 SVGAGI.

Here the CDR3 DNA reads TGTGCCAGCAGTTTATGGAGCGGGAGAATCGGCGAGCAGTACTTC. Its translation: CASSLWSGRIGEQYF. The chain employs TRBV28 and TRBJ2-7; 8 nucleotides align to TRBD2. Trimming removed 0 bases from V and 6 bases from J; junction bases left unmatched: 7. The CDR3 contains 15 residues. Germline values: CDR1 MDHEN, CDR2 SYDVKM.